This TCR beta chain was retrieved from a study of T cell changes during pregnancy in multiple sclerosis. Measured with immunoSEQ multiplex PCR; TCRdb has only the in-frame clones, and not every one. In the table there are about 80,000 clones, approximately 90% of which are singletons. The CDR3 is 14 residues long. J lost 1 base, V lost 4 bases, and 4 bases had no gene match. The germline V gene has CDR1 SGHRS and CDR2 YFSETQ. This specimen was peripheral blood, taken before pregnancy. This chain links TRBV5-1 with TRBJ1-1; 7 positions agree with TRBD1. The receptor was derived from a female donor with multiple sclerosis, enrolled in a pregnancy study. CDR3 loop: CASSLDRSNTEAFF. As DNA, the CDR3 is TGCGCCAGCAGCCTGGACAGGTCGAACACTGAAGCTTTCTTT.